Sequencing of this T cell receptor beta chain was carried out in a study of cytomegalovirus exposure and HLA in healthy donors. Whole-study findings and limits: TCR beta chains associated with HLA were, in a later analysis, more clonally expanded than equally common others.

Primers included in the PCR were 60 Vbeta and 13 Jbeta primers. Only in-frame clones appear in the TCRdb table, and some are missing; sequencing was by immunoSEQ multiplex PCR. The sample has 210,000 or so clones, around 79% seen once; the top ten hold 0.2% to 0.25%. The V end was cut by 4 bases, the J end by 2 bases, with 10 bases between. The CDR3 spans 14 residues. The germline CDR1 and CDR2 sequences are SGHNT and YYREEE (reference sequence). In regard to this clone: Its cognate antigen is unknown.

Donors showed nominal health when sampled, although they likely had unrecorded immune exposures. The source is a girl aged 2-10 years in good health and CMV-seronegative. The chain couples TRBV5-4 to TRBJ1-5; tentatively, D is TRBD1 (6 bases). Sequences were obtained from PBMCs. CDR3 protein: CASSPGVGNQPQHF. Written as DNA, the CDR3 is TGTGCCAGCAGCCCAGGGGTAGGCAATCAGCCCCAGCATTTT.